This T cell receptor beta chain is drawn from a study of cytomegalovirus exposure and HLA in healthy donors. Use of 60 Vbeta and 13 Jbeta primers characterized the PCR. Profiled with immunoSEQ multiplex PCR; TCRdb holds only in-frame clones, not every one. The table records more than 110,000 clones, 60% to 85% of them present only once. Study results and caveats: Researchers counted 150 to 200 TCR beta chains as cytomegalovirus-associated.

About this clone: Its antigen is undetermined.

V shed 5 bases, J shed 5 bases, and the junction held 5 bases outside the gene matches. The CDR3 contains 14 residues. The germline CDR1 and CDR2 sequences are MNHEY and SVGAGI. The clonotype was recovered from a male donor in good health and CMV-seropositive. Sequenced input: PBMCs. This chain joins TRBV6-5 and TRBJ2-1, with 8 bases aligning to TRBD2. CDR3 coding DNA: TGTGCCAGCAGTCGGGGGGGGAAGAACAATGAGCAGTTCTTC. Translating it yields CASSRGGKNNEQFF.